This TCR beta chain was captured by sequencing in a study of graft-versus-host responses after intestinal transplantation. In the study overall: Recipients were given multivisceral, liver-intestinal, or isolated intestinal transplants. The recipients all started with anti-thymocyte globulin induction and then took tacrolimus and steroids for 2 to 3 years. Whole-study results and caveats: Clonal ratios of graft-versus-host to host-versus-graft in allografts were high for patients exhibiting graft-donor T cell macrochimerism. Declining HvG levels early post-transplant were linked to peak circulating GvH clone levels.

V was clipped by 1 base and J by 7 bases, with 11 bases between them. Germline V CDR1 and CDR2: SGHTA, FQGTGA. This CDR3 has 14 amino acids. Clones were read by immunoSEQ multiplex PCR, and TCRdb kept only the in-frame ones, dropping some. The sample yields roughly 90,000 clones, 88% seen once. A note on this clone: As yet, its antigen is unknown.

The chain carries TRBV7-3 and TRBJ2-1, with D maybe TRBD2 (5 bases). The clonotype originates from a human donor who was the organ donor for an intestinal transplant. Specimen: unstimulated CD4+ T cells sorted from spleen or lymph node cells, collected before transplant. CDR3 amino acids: CASSLSRDRNEQFF. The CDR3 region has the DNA TGTGCCAGCAGCTTAAGCCGGGATAGGAATGAGCAGTTCTTC.